Each of the 20 T cell receptor beta chains below was sequenced from the same sample in a study of shared clonotypes between healthy human individuals. Assay used: immunoSEQ multiplex PCR; TCRdb lists only in-frame clones, some missing. The table has a few hundred thousand clones, roughly 85% seen once. Material: PBMCs. The receptors were gathered from a woman in her forties in good health. Some clones in this sample may be carry-over from other donors' samples.

This clone was counted a few times. The chain recombines TRBV18 with TRBJ1-2, with D tentatively TRBD1 (5 bases). V was shortened by 3 bases and J by 7 bases, with 12 bases between the two germline ends. This CDR3 comprises 13 residues. Germline V gives CDR1 KGHSH, CDR2 LQKENI. The CDR3 region is CASSPDRQFGYTF. DNA of the CDR3: TGTGCCAGCTCACCCGACAGACAATTTGGCTACACCTTC.

CDR3 nucleotides: TGTGCCAGCAGTTTAGGCTGGCTAGCGGGAGATGAGCAGTACTTC. It is translated as CASSLGWLAGDEQYF. The rearrangement joins TRBV28 to TRBJ2-7, with 10 bases lining up with TRBD2. CDR3 length equals 15 residues. Germline V gene data show CDR1 as MDHEN and CDR2 as SYDVKM. The V gene end was trimmed by 2 bases and the J gene end by 7 bases; junction bases not matched to a gene: 8.

The CDR3 coding sequence is TGCAGCGCCCCTATTGGACAGGGCAACGAGCAGTACTTC. Translation gives CSAPIGQGNEQYF. The chain uses TRBV29-1 and TRBJ2-7; 8 bases map to TRBD1. This CDR3 contains 13 residues. Germline V lookup: CDR1 SQVTM, CDR2 ANQGSEA. Germline trimming cut 7 bases from V and 5 bases from J; bases unmatched to any gene: 10.

This clone was counted a single time. The rearrangement uses TRBV18 and TRBJ2-2; tentatively, D is TRBD1 (7 bases). The CDR3 loop spans 17 amino acids. Trimming removed 0 bases at V and 3 bases at J, with 14 bases between. The germline CDR1 and CDR2 sequences are KGHSH and LQKENI. The CDR3 nucleotides read TGTGCCAGCTCACCACCGCGTGGAGGGGGCTACACCGGGGAGCTGTTTTTT. Encoded protein: CASSPPRGGGYTGELFF.

In this sample, this clone turned up once. The chain carries TRBV30 and TRBJ2-7; D may be TRBD1 (5 bases). CDR1 GTSNPN and CDR2 SVGIG come from the germline V gene (reference sequence). V gave up 5 bases and J gave up 7 bases, with 12 bases separating them. This CDR3 contains 11 residues. The CDR3 region is CAWDRIREQYF. DNA for the CDR3: TGTGCCTGGGACAGAATCCGAGAGCAGTACTTC.

The genes are TRBV28 and TRBJ2-4; D gene ambiguous. The V gene's germline CDR1 is MDHEN and CDR2 SYDVKM. V gave up 5 bases and J gave up 5 bases, with 16 bases separating them. The CDR3 consists of 15 residues. The CDR3 DNA sequence: TGTGCCAGCAGTCCCCGGCCCCCAGGACAAAACATTCAGTACTTC. Translating gives CASSPRPPGQNIQYF.

A note on this clone: The same CDR3 can be traced to other DNA sequences in this sample. The V call is TRBV18, the J call TRBJ2-3, with D hard to call. Germline CDR1 reads KGHSH; CDR2 reads LQKENI. The V gene lost 3 bases and the J gene lost 2 bases, with 6 bases spanning the gap. The CDR3 runs to 13 residues. Here the CDR3 reads CASSPGSTDTQYF. In DNA form, the CDR3 reads TGTGCCAGCTCACCCGGGTCCACAGATACGCAGTATTTT.

This clone was counted many times. This sample also contains other DNA sequences that code for the same CDR3. The V call is TRBV6-6, the J call TRBJ1-1, with a weak D call TRBD1 (6 bases). This CDR3 has 14 residues. CDR1 and CDR2 (germline): MNHNY, SVGAGI (reference sequence). Trimming cost V 6 bases and J 1 base, with 12 bases left between them. The CDR3 sequence is CASSPDRTNTEAFF. The CDR3 region has the DNA TGTGCCAGCAGCCCAGACAGGACGAACACTGAAGCTTTCTTT.

The chain links TRBV2 to TRBJ2-5; TRBD2 is a possible D gene (6 bases). Germline V gene lookup returns CDR1 SNHLY and CDR2 FYNNEI. This CDR3 contains 14 residues. Trimming took 1 base from V and 2 from J, leaving 8 bases between them. Here the CDR3 reads CASSEGGGQETQYF. Written as DNA, the CDR3 is TGTGCCAGCAGTGAAGGGGGAGGACAAGAGACCCAGTACTTC. Full variable domain (remainder filled in from reference TRBV2 and TRBJ2-5): EPEVTQTPSHQVTQMGQEVILRCVPISNHLYFYWYRQILGQKVEFLVSFYNNEISEKSEIFDDQFSVERPDGSNFTLKIRSTKLEDSAMYFCASSEGGGQETQYFGPGTRLLVL.

The V call is TRBV7-9, the J call TRBJ2-7, with TRBD2 identical over 16 bases. Germline CDR1 is SEHNR and CDR2 is FQNEAQ (reference sequence). This CDR3 has 16 amino acids. The V and J ends lost 11 bases and 5 bases, in that order; junction bases with no gene match: 12. As DNA, the CDR3 is TGTGCCCTCCAAGGGGGACTAGCGGGAGGGCCCAACGAGCAGTACTTC. Its translation: CALQGGLAGGPNEQYF.

J is TRBJ2-1 and V is TRBV5-1; D unclear. Germline V CDR1 and CDR2: SGHRS, YFSETQ. This CDR3 spans 13 amino acids. The germline V and J ends were trimmed by 2 bases and 6 bases, with 9 bases remaining between them. CDR3: CASSFGYGNEQFF. DNA of the CDR3: TGCGCCAGCAGCTTCGGCTACGGCAATGAGCAGTTCTTC.

The CDR3 reads CASSGLTSGGEQFF. CDR3 nucleotide sequence: TGTGCCAGCAGTGGTTTGACTAGCGGAGGTGAGCAGTTCTTC. V is TRBV25-1 and J is TRBJ2-1, with 9 nucleotides matching TRBD2. From germline, CDR1 is MGHDK and CDR2 SYGVNS. The CDR3 covers 14 residues. Trimming cost V 4 bases and J 9 bases; bases outside gene matches: 7.

This clone has more than one count but fewer than ten. The chain links TRBV28 to TRBJ2-7, with 11 positions matching TRBD2. Trimming removed 5 bases from V and 3 bases from J; junction bases left unmatched: 6. The CDR3 has 15 residues. Germline CDR1 is MDHEN and CDR2 is SYDVKM. The chain's CDR3 is CASSPGTSGLYEQYF. The CDR3 DNA reads TGTGCCAGCAGTCCCGGGACTAGCGGACTCTACGAGCAGTACTTC.

The chain is built from TRBV4-3 and TRBJ2-3, with TRBD2 matching over 13 bases. V shed 4 bases and J 0 bases; nucleotides not matched to a gene: 4. Germline values: CDR1 LGHNA, CDR2 YSLEER. The CDR3 covers 17 residues. This chain's CDR3 is CASSRGTSGVSTDTQYF. CDR3 in DNA: TGCGCCAGCAGCCGAGGGACTAGCGGGGTTAGCACAGATACGCAGTATTTT.

J is TRBJ1-3 and V is TRBV19; no clear D gene. The CDR3 covers 19 residues. V was clipped by 7 bases and J by 1 base, with 26 bases between them. CDR1 LNHDA and CDR2 SQIVND come from the germline V gene (reference sequence). The CDR3 nucleotides read TGTGCCAGTACCCCTCGGAGCGGGGAACACCTCCTTTCTGGAAACACCATATATTTT. Its protein is CASTPRSGEHLLSGNTIYF.

The chain carries TRBV30 and TRBJ2-2, with TRBD1 identical over 7 bases. V lost 7 bases to trimming and J lost 5 bases; unmatched junction nucleotides: 10. The CDR3 totals 14 residues. The V gene's germline CDR1 is GTSNPN and CDR2 SVGIG (reference sequence). The DNA of the CDR3 is TGTGCCTCAAATCTTTACAGGGGTACCGGGGAGCTGTTTTTT. Its translation is CASNLYRGTGELFF.

This chain connects TRBV6-6 to TRBJ2-1; 7 bases are a match to TRBD2. V shed 6 bases, J shed 4 bases, and the junction held 9 bases outside the gene matches. CDR1 and CDR2 (germline): MNHNY, SVGAGI (reference sequence). The CDR3 spans 15 residues. The CDR3 is CASSWVASGYNEQFF. Written as DNA, the CDR3 is TGTGCCAGCAGCTGGGTGGCTAGCGGTTACAATGAGCAGTTCTTC.

This clone showed up many times. The chain recombines TRBV29-1 with TRBJ1-2, with a tentative D call TRBD1 (5 bases). This CDR3 is 15 amino acids long. Between the trimmed V and J ends, which lost 0 bases and 8 bases, there was a span of 19 bases. CDR1 is SQVTM, CDR2 ANQGSEA, per germline. CDR3 nucleotides: TGCAGCGTTGAAGAGTGGCAAGGGGTTGTAGGGGGCTACACCTTC. Translation: CSVEEWQGVVGGYTF. The variable domain in full, with the rest retrieved from reference TRBV29-1 and TRBJ1-2, is SAVISQKPSRDICQRGTSLTIQCQVDSQVTMMFWYRQQPGQSLTLIATANQGSEATYESGFVIDKFPISRPNLTFSTLTVSNMSPEDSSIYLCSVEEWQGVVGGYTFGSGTRLTVV.

V and J are TRBV11-2 and TRBJ2-5; 7 bases align to TRBD2. Germline assignment: CDR1 SGHAT and CDR2 FQNNGV. The trim removed 2 bases at V and 0 bases at J, leaving 3 bases unmatched. The CDR3 length is 15 residues. CDR3: CASSLTSVYQETQYF. The DNA of the CDR3 is TGTGCCAGCAGCTTAACTAGCGTGTACCAAGAGACCCAGTACTTC. Supplemented by reference TRBV11-2 and TRBJ2-5, the full variable domain reads EAGVAQSPRYKIIEKRQSVAFWCNPISGHATLYWYQQILGQGPKLLIQFQNNGVVDDSQLPKDRFSAERLKGVDSTLKIQPAKLEDSAVYLCASSLTSVYQETQYFGPGTRLLVL.

This clone has just one count. The CDR3 here is CALRLASSTDTQYF. The DNA for the CDR3 is TGTGCCTTGCGACTAGCGTCGAGCACAGATACGCAGTATTTT. J is TRBJ2-3 and V is TRBV30, with 8 bases identical to TRBD2. The ends lost 7 bases at V and 0 bases at J; junction bases unmatched: 6. Per germline, CDR1 GTSNPN and CDR2 SVGIG (reference sequence). This CDR3 comprises 14 residues.